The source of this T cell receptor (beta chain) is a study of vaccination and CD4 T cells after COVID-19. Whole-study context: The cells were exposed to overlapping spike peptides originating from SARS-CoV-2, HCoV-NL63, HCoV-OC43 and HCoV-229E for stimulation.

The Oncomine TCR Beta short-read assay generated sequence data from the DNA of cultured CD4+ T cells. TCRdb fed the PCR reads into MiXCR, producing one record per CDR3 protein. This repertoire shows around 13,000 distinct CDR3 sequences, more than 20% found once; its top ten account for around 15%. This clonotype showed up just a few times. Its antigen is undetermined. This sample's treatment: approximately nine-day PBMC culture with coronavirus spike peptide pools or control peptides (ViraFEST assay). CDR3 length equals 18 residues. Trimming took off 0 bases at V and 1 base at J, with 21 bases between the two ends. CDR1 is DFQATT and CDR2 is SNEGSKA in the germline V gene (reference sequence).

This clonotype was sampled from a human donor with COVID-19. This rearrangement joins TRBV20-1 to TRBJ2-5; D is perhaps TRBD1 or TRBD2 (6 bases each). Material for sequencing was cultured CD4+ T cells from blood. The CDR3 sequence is CSARDPSGDTTPQETQYF. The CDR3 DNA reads TGCAGTGCTAGAGACCCCTCGGGGGACACAACTCCCCAAGAGACCCAGTACTTC.